This TCR beta chain was sequenced during a study of blood T cell repertoires in COVID-19. The wider study: The cDNA or gDNA used as material had been derived from T cells, B-cell-depleted T cells, or PBMCs.

The germline V gene encodes CDR1 SGHDT and CDR2 YYEEEE. This CDR3 spans 15 amino acids. With 3 bases clipped from V and 3 bases from J, the junction kept 7 bases outside the gene matches. Authors' methods: Reference gene primers were amplified, and this amplification served to estimate nucleated cell counts. Measured with immunoSEQ multiplex PCR; TCRdb has only the in-frame clones, and not every one. V, J and clone size are taken as reported in that table, and D and trimming were inferred from the DNA itself. Seen here are 200,000 to 250,000 clones, around 84% observed once, and the top ten hold 6% to 7.5%. Adults between about 18 and 89 years of age took part from under 30 US areas.

The sequence was obtained from a woman in her 40s with acute COVID-19. The sample was PBMCs or T cells enriched from blood (not recorded which). The chain uses TRBV5-6 and TRBJ2-3; 7 positions agree with TRBD1. Here the CDR3 reads CASSWQGQRTDTQYF. In DNA, the CDR3 is TGTGCCAGCAGCTGGCAGGGACAGAGAACAGATACGCAGTATTTT.